This T cell receptor (beta chain) was obtained from a study of blood T cell repertoires in COVID-19. Trimming stripped 2 bases from V and 8 bases from J, with 12 bases between. This CDR3 region has 13 residues. Method: immunoSEQ multiplex PCR; TCRdb's copy keeps in-frame clones and lacks some. The data contain 170,000 or so clones, over 80% of them seen just once; the ten biggest clones take up 2.5% to 3.5%. This TCR derives from an older woman with acute or convalescent COVID-19. The chain joins TRBV12-3 or TRBV12-4 to TRBJ1-2; D unclear. Sequencing was performed on peripheral blood. DNA of the CDR3: TGTGCCAGCAGTTTAAGTCAGGTGCTGGGCTACACCTTC. Residues: CASSLSQVLGYTF.